This T cell receptor beta chain was sequenced during a study of OX40 agonist ivuxolimab in advanced cancers. In the study overall: The dose-escalation group included hepatocellular carcinoma, melanoma, renal cell carcinoma and head and neck cancer. The dose-escalation cohort was about 86% male, with a mean age of about 60 years, ranging roughly 20 to 90. General observations from the study: Dose levels from 0.1 to 3.0 mg/kg saw CD4+ and CD8+ blood T cells expand clonally by week 6.

The table came from immunoSEQ multiplex PCR; TCRdb's copy has only in-frame clones and leaves some out. The sample lists under 85,000 clones; about 86% were seen once. Germline V CDR1 and CDR2: MNHEY, SVGAGI. The CDR3 consists of 13 residues. Between the trimmed V and J ends, which lost 5 bases and 8 bases, there was a span of 12 bases. About this clone: Its antigen is undetermined.

The material sequenced was CD4+ or CD8+ T cells sorted from blood, taken in a trial of the OX40 agonist ivuxolimab. The TCR sequence derives from an adult with an advanced solid tumor such as melanoma, head and neck, liver or kidney cancer. The chain recombines TRBV6-5 with TRBJ1-4; D gene ambiguous. The CDR3 reads CASSTSGREKLFF. CDR3 DNA: TGTGCCAGCAGTACGTCCGGTCGAGAAAAACTGTTTTTT.